Presented here are 26 T cell receptor beta chains from one specimen sequenced in a study of cytomegalovirus exposure and HLA in healthy donors. It was with 60 Vbeta and 13 Jbeta primers that the PCR ran. Generated by immunoSEQ multiplex PCR, the TCRdb table keeps only in-frame clones and is missing some. This table holds about 54,000 clones. The sequenced sample was PBMCs. Receptor source: a woman aged 40 to 55 in good health and CMV-seronegative.

The chain couples TRBV7-8 to TRBJ1-1; unclear D gene. Germline assignment: CDR1 SGHVS and CDR2 FQNEAQ. The CDR3 consists of 14 residues. With 5 bases removed from V and 0 bases from J, the gap between germline ends came to 10 bases. The CDR3 sequence is CASSPLELNTEAFF. CDR3 sequence (DNA): TGTGCCAGCAGCCCGCTCGAGTTGAACACTGAAGCTTTCTTT.

The chain employs TRBV6-6 and TRBJ2-1; 10 nucleotides line up with TRBD2. The germline gives CDR1 MNHNY, CDR2 SVGAGI (reference sequence). After removal of 6 bases from V and 7 bases from J, the junction contained 12 bases not matched to a gene. The CDR3 loop spans 16 amino acids. CDR3 residues: CASSPVPAGGGNEQFF. CDR3 sequence (DNA): TGTGCCAGCAGCCCCGTACCAGCGGGAGGGGGGAATGAGCAGTTCTTC.

This chain connects TRBV10-3 to TRBJ1-2; a possible D gene is TRBD1 (6 bases). In germline, CDR1 is ENHRY, CDR2 SYGVKD. The CDR3 loop spans 15 amino acids. V was clipped by 0 bases and J by 7 bases, with 15 bases between them. The CDR3 is CAISESKGEFSGYTF. The CDR3 DNA reads as TGTGCCATCAGTGAGTCGAAGGGGGAATTCAGTGGCTACACCTTC.

This chain joins TRBV19 and TRBJ1-1; a possible D gene is TRBD1 (6 bases). V was shortened by 7 bases and J by 1 base, with 16 bases between the two germline ends. The germline CDR1 and CDR2 sequences are LNHDA and SQIVND (reference sequence). The CDR3 sequence is 15 residues long. CDR3 protein: CASTRGEGRNTEAFF. For the CDR3, the DNA is TGTGCCAGTACTAGGGGGGAGGGGAGGAACACTGAAGCTTTCTTT.

The chain employs TRBV28 and TRBJ1-4; 7 bases match TRBD1. The V and J ends lost 4 bases and 7 bases, in that order; junction bases with no gene match: 15. In germline, CDR1 is MDHEN, CDR2 SYDVKM. The length of the CDR3 is 17 residues. In DNA, the CDR3 is TGTGCCAGCAGTTCCCTTACGTACAGGGGCAGGGGTGAAAAACTGTTTTTT. It codes for CASSSLTYRGRGEKLFF.

This chain joins TRBV30 and TRBJ2-5, with a possible D match to TRBD1 (6 bases). This CDR3 is 14 amino acids long. The germline V gene encodes CDR1 GTSNPN and CDR2 SVGIG (reference sequence). The V and J ends lost 1 base and 5 bases respectively, with 14 bases between them. The CDR3 region has the DNA TGTGCCTGGAGTGACGGTAACAGGGTGGAGACCCAGTACTTC. Amino acids: CAWSDGNRVETQYF.

The J gene is TRBJ2-1, the V gene TRBV14; 13 nucleotides line up with TRBD2. This CDR3 comprises 15 residues. Germline loops: CDR1 SGHDN, CDR2 FVKESK. V gave up 4 bases and J gave up 8 bases; unmatched junction bases: 5. The CDR3 DNA is TGTGCCAGCAGCCGGGGGACTAGCGGGACTGATGAGCAGTTCTTC. Amino acid sequence: CASSRGTSGTDEQFF.

CDR3 in amino acids: CASSEPSTYEQYF. The CDR3 region has the DNA TGTGCCAGCAGTGAACCCTCTACCTACGAGCAGTACTTC. The rearrangement uses TRBV6-1 and TRBJ2-7; D is ambiguous. V was pared by 2 bases and J by 2 bases, with 7 bases between. Per the germline V gene, CDR1 is MNHNS and CDR2 is SASEGT. This CDR3 region has 13 residues.

The chain has TRBV10-3 and TRBJ2-7; TRBD2 agrees at 7 bases. In germline, CDR1 is ENHRY, CDR2 SYGVKD. The CDR3 is 14 amino acids. V was clipped by 11 bases and J by 2 bases; unmatched bases: 12. The CDR3 reads CAVSNLAETYEQYF. The CDR3, as DNA: TGTGCCGTCTCAAACCTAGCGGAAACCTACGAGCAGTACTTC.

The chain has TRBV18 and TRBJ2-2, with 14 positions matching TRBD2. There are 17 residues in the CDR3. CDR1 is KGHSH, CDR2 LQKENI, per germline. V was pared by 4 bases and J by 6 bases, with 7 bases of the junction left unmatched. CDR3 in amino acids: CASSQGLAGASAGELFF. DNA for the CDR3: TGTGCCAGCTCACAGGGACTAGCGGGGGCATCCGCCGGGGAGCTGTTTTTT.

The rearrangement links TRBV5-4 to TRBJ1-1; 8 nucleotides align to TRBD1. With V trimmed by 3 bases and J by 6 bases, 7 bases remained unmatched. The CDR3 loop spans 14 amino acids. From germline, CDR1 is SGHNT and CDR2 YYREEE (reference sequence). CDR3 region: CASSSDRVVAEAFF. The CDR3 bases are TGTGCCAGCAGCTCGGACAGGGTGGTCGCTGAAGCTTTCTTT.

The chain uses TRBV30 and TRBJ1-1; TRBD1 matches at 7 bases. The V segment lost 0 bases and the J segment 0 bases; nucleotides outside the gene matches: 7. Germline CDR1 GTSNPN, CDR2 SVGIG (reference sequence). The CDR3 covers 16 residues. The CDR3 region is CAWSVSRGTVNTEAFF. CDR3 DNA sequence: TGTGCCTGGAGTGTATCCAGGGGGACAGTGAACACTGAAGCTTTCTTT.

This rearrangement joins TRBV6-5 to TRBJ1-3, with D perhaps matching TRBD1 (5 bases). The CDR3 has 14 residues. Germline-derived CDR1 and CDR2 are MNHEY and SVGAGI. V lost 5 bases and J 3 bases, leaving 11 bases between the germline ends. CDR3: CASSPQGDGNTIYF. The CDR3 bases are TGTGCCAGCAGTCCTCAGGGTGATGGAAACACCATATATTTT.

The chain couples TRBV6-5 to TRBJ2-2, with TRBD2 as a possible D gene (6 bases). V lost 10 bases and J lost 2, with 17 bases in between. This CDR3 has 15 residues. Germline CDR1 is MNHEY and CDR2 is SVGAGI. Here the CDR3 DNA reads TGTGCCACCCACCTCCCGGGGGATAACACCGGGGAGCTGTTTTTT. Its protein product is CATHLPGDNTGELFF.

The J gene is TRBJ2-7, the V gene TRBV6-5; TRBD1 might be the D (5 bases). The CDR3 has 12 residues. V was shortened by 7 bases and J by 2 bases, with 9 bases between the two germline ends. Germline CDR1 MNHEY, CDR2 SVGAGI. Here the CDR3 DNA reads TGTGCCAGCAAAAGGGGCGCCTACGAGCAGTACTTC. Protein sequence: CASKRGAYEQYF.

V and J are TRBV30 and TRBJ1-5, with D tentatively TRBD1 (5 bases). Germline assignment: CDR1 GTSNPN and CDR2 SVGIG (reference sequence). This CDR3 contains 13 residues. V lost 4 bases and J lost 5, with 12 bases in between. CDR3 DNA sequence: TGTGCCTGGAAAAGGGGAACGGATCAGCCCCAGCATTTT. As protein: CAWKRGTDQPQHF.

This chain links TRBV28 with TRBJ2-7; D is ambiguous. Germline CDR1 reads MDHEN; CDR2 reads SYDVKM. The CDR3 consists of 15 residues. V lost 0 bases and J lost 1, with 10 bases in between. The CDR3 loop is CASSLWQVPSYEQYF. The CDR3 nucleotides read TGTGCCAGCAGTTTATGGCAGGTCCCTTCCTACGAGCAGTACTTC.

The chain employs TRBV19 and TRBJ2-2; D might be TRBD2 (7 bases). This CDR3 is built from 15 residues. Trimming cost V 5 bases and J 6 bases, with 16 bases left between them. Germline V lookup: CDR1 LNHDA, CDR2 SQIVND (reference sequence). DNA of the CDR3: TGTGCCAGTAGTTGGACGGGGGGCAACTCCGGGGAGCTGTTTTTT. This sequence encodes CASSWTGGNSGELFF.

The V gene is TRBV29-1, the J gene TRBJ2-7; tentatively, D is TRBD1 (6 bases). The V gene lost 2 bases and the J gene lost 8 bases, with 13 bases spanning the gap. CDR3 size: 12 residues. Germline CDR1 and CDR2: SQVTM and ANQGSEA. This CDR3 is CSVEFTGSKQYF. DNA of the CDR3: TGCAGCGTTGAATTTACAGGGTCTAAGCAGTACTTC.

The gene calls are TRBV19 and TRBJ2-7; 10 bases map to TRBD1. The V gene end was trimmed by 5 bases and the J gene end by 6 bases; junction bases not matched to a gene: 10. The CDR3 consists of 15 residues. CDR1 is LNHDA, CDR2 SQIVND, per germline (reference sequence). The CDR3 loop reads CASSVEGTGASEQYF. DNA for the CDR3: TGTGCCAGTAGTGTCGAGGGGACAGGGGCGTCCGAGCAGTACTTC.

The V and J genes are TRBV5-1 and TRBJ2-2, with D perhaps matching TRBD1 (6 bases). V lost 0 bases and J lost 5, with 8 bases in between. In germline, CDR1 is SGHRS, CDR2 YFSETQ. The CDR3 length is 14 residues. This chain's CDR3 is CASSLAGETGELFF. Here the CDR3 DNA reads TGCGCCAGCAGCTTGGCAGGGGAAACCGGGGAGCTGTTTTTT.

The chain employs TRBV19 and TRBJ2-1; tentatively, D is TRBD2 (6 bases). CDR3 length: 16 amino acids. Trimming left V 3 bases short and J 5 bases short, with 17 bases between. Germline V gene lookup returns CDR1 LNHDA and CDR2 SQIVND (reference sequence). In DNA, the CDR3 is TGTGCCAGTAGTATTCCACACGGGGGTTTGAACAATGAGCAGTTCTTC. This gives the protein CASSIPHGGLNNEQFF.

V gene TRBV7-2 combines with J gene TRBJ2-2; D uncertain. The V end lost 4 bases, the J end lost 0 bases, and 6 bases lay between the germline ends. CDR3 length: 14 amino acids. Germline CDR1 is SGHTA and CDR2 is FQGNSA. Written as DNA, the CDR3 is TGTGCCAGCAGCTCAGAACCGAACACCGGGGAGCTGTTTTTT. This encodes CASSSEPNTGELFF.

V gene TRBV9 combines with J gene TRBJ2-3; no clear D. This CDR3 has 12 amino acids. Trimming stripped 6 bases from V and 1 base from J, with 6 bases between. Germline assignment: CDR1 SGDLS and CDR2 YYNGEE. The CDR3 nucleotides read TGTGCCAGCACCACAGGCACAGATACGCAGTATTTT. Protein: CASTTGTDTQYF.

The V and J genes are TRBV6-1 and TRBJ1-6; possible D gene TRBD1, 5 bases. With 7 bases removed from V and 15 bases from J, the gap between germline ends came to 25 bases. Germline V gene lookup returns CDR1 MNHNS and CDR2 SASEGT. This CDR3 spans 15 amino acids. The CDR3 DNA reads TGTGCCAGCACCGCGTGGGGAGGGGCCTTAGAACACCTCCACTTT. It specifies CASTAWGGALEHLHF.

The CDR3 DNA reads as TGTGCCAGCAAGTCACGGACAGCTAGTACCTATGGCTACACCTTC. Translating it yields CASKSRTASTYGYTF. This chain joins TRBV28 and TRBJ1-2; possible D gene TRBD1, 6 bases. The CDR3 loop spans 15 amino acids. Germline V gene lookup returns CDR1 MDHEN and CDR2 SYDVKM. V lost 7 bases and J 4 bases, leaving 19 bases between the germline ends.